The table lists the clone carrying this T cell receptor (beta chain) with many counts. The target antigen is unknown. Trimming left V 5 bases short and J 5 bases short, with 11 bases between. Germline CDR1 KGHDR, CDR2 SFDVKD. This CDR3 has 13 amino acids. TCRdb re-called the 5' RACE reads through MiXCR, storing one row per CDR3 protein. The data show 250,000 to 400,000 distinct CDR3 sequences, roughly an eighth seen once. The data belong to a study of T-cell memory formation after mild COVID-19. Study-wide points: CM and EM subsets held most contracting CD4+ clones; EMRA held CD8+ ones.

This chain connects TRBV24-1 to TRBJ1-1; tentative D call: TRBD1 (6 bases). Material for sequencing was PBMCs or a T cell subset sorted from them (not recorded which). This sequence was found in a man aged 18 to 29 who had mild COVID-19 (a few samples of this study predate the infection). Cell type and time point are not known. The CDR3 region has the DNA TGTGCCACCAGTGCAGGGGCGTATACTGAAGCTTTCTTT. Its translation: CATSAGAYTEAFF.